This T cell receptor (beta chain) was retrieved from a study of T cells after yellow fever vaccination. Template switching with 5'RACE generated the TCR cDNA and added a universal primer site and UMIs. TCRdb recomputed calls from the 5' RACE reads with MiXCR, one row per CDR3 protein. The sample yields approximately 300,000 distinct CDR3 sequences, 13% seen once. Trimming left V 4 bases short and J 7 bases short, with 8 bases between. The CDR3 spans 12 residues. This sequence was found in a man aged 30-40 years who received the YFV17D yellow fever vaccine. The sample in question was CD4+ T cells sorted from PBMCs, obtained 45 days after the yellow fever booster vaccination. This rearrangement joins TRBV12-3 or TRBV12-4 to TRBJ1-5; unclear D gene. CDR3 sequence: CASSSLGQPQHF. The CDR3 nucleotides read TGTGCCAGCAGTTCCTTAGGGCAGCCCCAGCATTTT.